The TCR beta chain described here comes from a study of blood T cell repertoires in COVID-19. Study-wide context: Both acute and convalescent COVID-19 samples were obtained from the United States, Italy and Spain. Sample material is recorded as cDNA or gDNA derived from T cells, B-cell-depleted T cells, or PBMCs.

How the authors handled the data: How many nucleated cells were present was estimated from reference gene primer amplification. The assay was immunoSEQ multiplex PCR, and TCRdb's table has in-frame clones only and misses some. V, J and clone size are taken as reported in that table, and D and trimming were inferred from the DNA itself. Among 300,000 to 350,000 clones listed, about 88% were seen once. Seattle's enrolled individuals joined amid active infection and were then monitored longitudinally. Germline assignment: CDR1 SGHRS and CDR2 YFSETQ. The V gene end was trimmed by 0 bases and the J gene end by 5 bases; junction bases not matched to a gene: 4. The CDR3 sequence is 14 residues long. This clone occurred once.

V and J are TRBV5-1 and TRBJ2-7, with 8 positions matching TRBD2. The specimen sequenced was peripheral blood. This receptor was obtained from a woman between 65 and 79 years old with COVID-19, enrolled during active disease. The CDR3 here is CASSLAGGSDEQYF. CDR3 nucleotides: TGCGCCAGCAGCTTGGCGGGGGGGTCGGACGAGCAGTACTTC.